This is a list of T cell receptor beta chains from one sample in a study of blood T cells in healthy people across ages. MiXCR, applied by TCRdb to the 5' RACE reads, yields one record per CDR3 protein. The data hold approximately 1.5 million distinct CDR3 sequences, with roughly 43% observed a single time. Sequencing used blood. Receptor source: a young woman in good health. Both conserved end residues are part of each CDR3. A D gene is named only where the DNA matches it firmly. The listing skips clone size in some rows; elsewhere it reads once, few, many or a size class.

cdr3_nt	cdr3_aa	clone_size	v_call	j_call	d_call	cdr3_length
TGTGCCAGCAGCAATCCAATAACGGGCCCAGGGGAGGACACTGAAGCTTTCTTT	CASSNPITGPGEDTEAFF	few	TRBV21-1	TRBJ1-1	.	18
TGTGCCAGCAGTCTTAGCGGCCTGTATATGAATGAGCAGTTCTTC	CASSLSGLYMNEQFF	.	TRBV6-6	TRBJ2-1	.	15
TGCAGCCTCACGCCCTTTGCGGTATCCTACAATGAGCAGTTCTTC	CSLTPFAVSYNEQFF	.	TRBV20-1	TRBJ2-1	.	15
TGTGCCAGCAGCCTTAAGGGACAGTATAGCAATCAGCCCCAGCATTTT	CASSLKGQYSNQPQHF	.	TRBV6-2/TRBV6-3	TRBJ1-5	TRBD1	16
TGTGCCAGCAGTTTAAGACCCCTCGGGGGGGTGTATGGCTACACCTTC	CASSLRPLGGVYGYTF	.	TRBV12-3/TRBV12-4	TRBJ1-2	.	16
TGTGCCAGCAGTTTCTCATGGGTTCTGGGCGACACCGGGGAGCTGTTTTTT	CASSFSWVLGDTGELFF	once	TRBV28	TRBJ2-2	.	17
TGTGCCAGCAGTTTCCAGCGAATTAATGAAAAACTGTTTTTT	CASSFQRINEKLFF	few	TRBV12-3/TRBV12-4	TRBJ1-4	.	14
TGTGCCAGCAGCCCTGGACTAGCGGGAGATGGGGGGAAAGGAGATACGCAGTATTTT	CASSPGLAGDGGKGDTQYF	.	TRBV12-3/TRBV12-4	TRBJ2-3	TRBD2	19
TGTGCCATCAGTGAGTCCAGCGGGGGAACTAATGAGCAGTTCTTC	CAISESSGGTNEQFF	.	TRBV10-3	TRBJ2-1	TRBD2	15
TGTGCCAGCAGCTTTCTACGGGACTACACAGATACGCAGTATTTT	CASSFLRDYTDTQYF	.	TRBV7-8	TRBJ2-3	TRBD2	15
TGTGCCAGCAGCCAAGAAGCCTCCACCGGGACTAGCGGGAGGGTCTCCTACGAGCAGTACTTC	CASSQEASTGTSGRVSYEQYF	.	TRBV3-1	TRBJ2-7	TRBD2	21
TGTGCCAGCAGTGAAACTAGCTGGAGTGAGCAGTTCTTC	CASSETSWSEQFF	.	TRBV6-1	TRBJ2-1	.	13
TGCGCCAGCAGCCGCTGGGCCGGCCCCGACTATGGCTACACCTTC	CASSRWAGPDYGYTF	.	TRBV4-1	TRBJ1-2	.	15
TGTGCCAGCAGGCGAACAGGGGGCCCGAACCATAATGAAGCTTTCTTT	CASRRTGGPNHNEAFF	.	TRBV7-9	TRBJ1-1	TRBD1	16
TGCGCCAGCGGCCTAGGACAGGGATACTACAATGAGCAGTACTTC	CASGLGQGYYNEQYF	.	TRBV5-1	TRBJ2-7	TRBD1	15
TGCAGTGCCCGCCCCGGAGGGGAGATAAACTATGGCTACACCTTC	CSARPGGEINYGYTF	few	TRBV20-1	TRBJ1-2	.	15
TGCAGTGCTAGTCGGGACAGGGCTCCCTACGAGCAGTACTTC	CSASRDRAPYEQYF	few	TRBV20-1	TRBJ2-7	TRBD1	14
TGTGCCAGCATCCGGGACAGGATATCCTACGAGCAGTACTTC	CASIRDRISYEQYF	.	TRBV5-8	TRBJ2-7	TRBD1	14
TGTGCCAGCAGTTCTCTTCCCGGGACTAGCTCCTACGAGCAGTACTTC	CASSSLPGTSSYEQYF	.	TRBV6-5	TRBJ2-7	TRBD2	16
TGTGCCAGCAGCCCTAGATCGGGGACGATCTACAATGAGCAGTTCTTC	CASSPRSGTIYNEQFF	.	TRBV7-9	TRBJ2-1	.	16
TGTGCCAGCAGTTTCTGGGTAGGACAGGGGTCCACTGAAGCTTTCTTT	CASSFWVGQGSTEAFF	.	TRBV12-3/TRBV12-4	TRBJ1-1	TRBD1	16
TGCAGTGCTAGAGATTGGGCGGGACTAGAGAACAATGAGCAGTTCTTC	CSARDWAGLENNEQFF	few	TRBV20-1	TRBJ2-1	TRBD2	16
TGCGCCAGCAGCCAAGAAGGGGGGCTGGATTTTTCACCCCTCCACTTT	CASSQEGGLDFSPLHF	.	TRBV4-3	TRBJ1-6	.	16
TGCGCCAGCAGCCAGACAACGGGACTAGCCACAGATACGCAGTATTTT	CASSQTTGLATDTQYF	.	TRBV4-3	TRBJ2-3	TRBD2	16
TGTGCCAGCAGTTTCGGGAATACTGGAAACACCATATATTTT	CASSFGNTGNTIYF	.	TRBV12-3/TRBV12-4	TRBJ1-3	.	14
TGTGCCAGCAAAAATTTCAGGGGGGCCCGAACTAATAGCAATCAGCCCCAGCATTTT	CASKNFRGARTNSNQPQHF	.	TRBV28	TRBJ1-5	TRBD1	19
TGTGCCGGCCATTCCAATGAGCAGTTCTTC	CAGHSNEQFF	.	TRBV30	TRBJ2-1	.	10